The clone carrying this T cell receptor (beta chain) was recorded a few times. In the original analysis: Quantification of nucleated cells was approximated via reference gene primer amplification. Sequencing was performed with immunoSEQ multiplex PCR; in TCRdb, only in-frame clones are kept and a portion is missing. V, J and clone size are taken as reported in that table, and D and trimming were inferred from the DNA itself. The table has approximately 390,000 clones, nearly 90% seen once. The germline gives CDR1 SGHNT, CDR2 YYREEE (reference sequence). Trimming pared 7 bases from V and 1 base from J, leaving 11 bases between. The CDR3 covers 13 residues. Living in roughly 23 US areas, the participants were between about 18 and 90 years of age. Clinical history as reported by participants underpinned cohort assignment. This specimen comes from a study of blood T cell repertoires in COVID-19.

The rearrangement links TRBV5-4 to TRBJ1-1; D not certain. Sequences were obtained from PBMCs or T cells enriched from blood (not recorded which). The TCR originated in a woman between 40 and 55 years old with acute COVID-19. Here the CDR3 DNA reads TGTGCCAGCGCCGTCGGGAGGAACACTGAAGCTTTCTTT. Its translation is CASAVGRNTEAFF.